This T cell receptor (beta chain) was found in a study of control samples from healthy donors and cancer patients. Some clones are missing from TCRdb's copy, which holds only in-frame ones; the method was immunoSEQ multiplex PCR. The table lists about 28,000 clones, 91% of them singletons. The CDR3 totals 16 residues. V lost 6 bases to trimming and J lost 5 bases; unmatched junction nucleotides: 9. Germline V gene lookup returns CDR1 KGHSH and CDR2 LQKENI. This chain links TRBV18 with TRBJ1-6; 8 bases are shared with TRBD1. Input material: PBMCs. This receptor was taken from a man over 45 with lung cancer. The CDR3 sequence: CASSPTTGVDNSPLHF. CDR3 DNA: TGTGCCAGCTCTCCAACGACAGGGGTCGATAATTCACCCCTCCACTTT. The whole variable domain, remainder taken from reference TRBV18 and TRBJ1-6, is NAGVMQNPRHLVRRRGQEARLRCSPMKGHSHVYWYRQLPEEGLKFMVYLQKENIIDESGMPKERFSAEFPKEGPSILRIQQVVRGDSAAYFCASSPTTGVDNSPLHFGNGTRLTVT.